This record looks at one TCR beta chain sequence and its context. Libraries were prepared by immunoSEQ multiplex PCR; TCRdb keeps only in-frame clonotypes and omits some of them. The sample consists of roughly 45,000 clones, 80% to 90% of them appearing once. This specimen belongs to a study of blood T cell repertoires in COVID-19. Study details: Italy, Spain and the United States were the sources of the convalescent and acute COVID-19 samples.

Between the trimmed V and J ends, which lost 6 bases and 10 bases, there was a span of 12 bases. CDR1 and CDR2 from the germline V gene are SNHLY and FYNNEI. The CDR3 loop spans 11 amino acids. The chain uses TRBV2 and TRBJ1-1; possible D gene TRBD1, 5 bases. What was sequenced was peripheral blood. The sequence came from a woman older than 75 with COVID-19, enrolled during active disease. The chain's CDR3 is CASRSTVGAFF. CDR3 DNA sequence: TGTGCCAGCAGGTCGACAGTAGGAGCTTTCTTT.